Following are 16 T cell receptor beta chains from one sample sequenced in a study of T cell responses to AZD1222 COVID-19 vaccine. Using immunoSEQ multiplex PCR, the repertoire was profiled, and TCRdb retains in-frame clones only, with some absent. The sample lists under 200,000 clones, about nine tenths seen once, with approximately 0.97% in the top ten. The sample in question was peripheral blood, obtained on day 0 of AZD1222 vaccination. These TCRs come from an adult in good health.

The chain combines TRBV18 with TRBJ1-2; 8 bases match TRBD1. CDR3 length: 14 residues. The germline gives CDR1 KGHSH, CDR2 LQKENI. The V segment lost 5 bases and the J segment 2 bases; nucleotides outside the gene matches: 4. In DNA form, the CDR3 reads TGTGCCAGCTCAGCAACAGGGGGAAACTATGGCTACACCTTC. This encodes CASSATGGNYGYTF.

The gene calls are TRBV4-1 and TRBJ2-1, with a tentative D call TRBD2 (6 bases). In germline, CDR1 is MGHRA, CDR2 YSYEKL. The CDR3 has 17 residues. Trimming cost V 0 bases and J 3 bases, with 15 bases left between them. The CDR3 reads CASSQELRGSGYNEQFF. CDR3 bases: TGCGCCAGCAGCCAAGAATTGCGGGGTTCCGGCTACAATGAGCAGTTCTTC.

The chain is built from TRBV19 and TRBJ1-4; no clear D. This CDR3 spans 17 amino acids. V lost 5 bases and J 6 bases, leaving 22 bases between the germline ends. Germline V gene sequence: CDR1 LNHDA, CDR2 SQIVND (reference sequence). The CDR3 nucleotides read TGTGCCAGTAGTGCCCAAGACGCCACCGGGCTAGATGAAAAACTGTTTTTT. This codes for CASSAQDATGLDEKLFF.

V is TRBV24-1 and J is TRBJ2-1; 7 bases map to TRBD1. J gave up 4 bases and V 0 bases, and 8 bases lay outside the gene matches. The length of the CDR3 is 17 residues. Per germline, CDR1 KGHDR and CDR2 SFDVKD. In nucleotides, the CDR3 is TGTGCCACCAGTGATTTGCGGAAAGGGGGCAGGTACAATGAGCAGTTCTTC. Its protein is CATSDLRKGGRYNEQFF.

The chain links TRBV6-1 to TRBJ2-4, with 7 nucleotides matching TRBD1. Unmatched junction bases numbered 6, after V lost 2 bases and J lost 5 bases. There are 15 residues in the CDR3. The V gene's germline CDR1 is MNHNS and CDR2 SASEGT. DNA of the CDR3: TGTGCCAGCAGTGAACCGAGGGGGCGGGAAAACATTCAGTACTTC. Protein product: CASSEPRGRENIQYF.

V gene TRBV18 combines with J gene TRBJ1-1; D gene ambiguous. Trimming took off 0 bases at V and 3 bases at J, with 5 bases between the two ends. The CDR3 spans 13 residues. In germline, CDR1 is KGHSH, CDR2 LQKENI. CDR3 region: CASSPPSHTEAFF. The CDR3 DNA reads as TGTGCCAGCTCACCACCCTCACACACTGAAGCTTTCTTT.

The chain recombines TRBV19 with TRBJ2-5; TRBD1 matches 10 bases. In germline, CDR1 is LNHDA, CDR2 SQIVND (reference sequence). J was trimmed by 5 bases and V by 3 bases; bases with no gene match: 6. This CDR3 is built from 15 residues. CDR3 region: CASSIGTGVGETQYF. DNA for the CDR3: TGTGCCAGTAGTATTGGGACAGGGGTAGGTGAGACCCAGTACTTC. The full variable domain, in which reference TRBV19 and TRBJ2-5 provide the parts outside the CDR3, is DGGITQSPKYLFRKEGQNVTLSCEQNLNHDAMYWYRQDPGQGLRLIYYSQIVNDFQKGDIAEGYSVSREKKESFPLTVTSAQKNPTAFYLCASSIGTGVGETQYFGPGTRLLVL.

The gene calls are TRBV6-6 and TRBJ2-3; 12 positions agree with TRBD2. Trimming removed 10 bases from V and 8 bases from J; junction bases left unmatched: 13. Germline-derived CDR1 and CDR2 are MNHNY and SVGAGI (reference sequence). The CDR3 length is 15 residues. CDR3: CATKASGGVRGTQYF. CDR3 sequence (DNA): TGTGCCACTAAGGCTAGCGGGGGGGTTAGAGGTACGCAGTATTTT.

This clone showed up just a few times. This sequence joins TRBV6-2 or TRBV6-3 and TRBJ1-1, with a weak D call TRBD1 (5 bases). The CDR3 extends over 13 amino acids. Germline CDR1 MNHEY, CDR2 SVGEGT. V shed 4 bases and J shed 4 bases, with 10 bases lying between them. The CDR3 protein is CASSSQGSTEAFF. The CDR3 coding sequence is TGTGCCAGCAGTTCTCAGGGATCCACTGAAGCTTTCTTT.

The DNA for the CDR3 is TGTGCCAGCGCCTCGGTCGGCGGCGGCTACACCTTC. It codes for CASASVGGGYTF. V gene TRBV12-3 or TRBV12-4 combines with J gene TRBJ1-2; D not certain. Trimming took 8 bases from V and 8 from J, leaving 15 bases between them. This CDR3 contains 12 residues.

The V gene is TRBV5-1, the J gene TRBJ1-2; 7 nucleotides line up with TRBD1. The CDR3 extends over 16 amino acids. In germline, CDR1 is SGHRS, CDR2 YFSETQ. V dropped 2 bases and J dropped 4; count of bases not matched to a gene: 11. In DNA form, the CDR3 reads TGCGCCAGCAGCTTCGTACAGGGGCAAGACTTCTATGGCTACACCTTC. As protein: CASSFVQGQDFYGYTF.

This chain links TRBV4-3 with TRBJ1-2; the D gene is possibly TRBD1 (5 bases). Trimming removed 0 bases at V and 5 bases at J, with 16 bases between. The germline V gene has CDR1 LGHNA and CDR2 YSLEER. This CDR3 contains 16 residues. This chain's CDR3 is CASSQDAPTGWYGYTF. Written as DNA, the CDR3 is TGCGCCAGCAGCCAAGATGCACCTACAGGCTGGTATGGCTACACCTTC.

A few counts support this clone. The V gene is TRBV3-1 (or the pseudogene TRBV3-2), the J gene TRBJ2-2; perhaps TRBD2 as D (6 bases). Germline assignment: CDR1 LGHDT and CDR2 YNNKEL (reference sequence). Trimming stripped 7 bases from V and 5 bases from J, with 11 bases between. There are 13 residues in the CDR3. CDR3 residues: CASTPAGTGELFF. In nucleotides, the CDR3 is TGTGCCAGCACTCCCGCGGGAACCGGGGAGCTGTTTTTT.

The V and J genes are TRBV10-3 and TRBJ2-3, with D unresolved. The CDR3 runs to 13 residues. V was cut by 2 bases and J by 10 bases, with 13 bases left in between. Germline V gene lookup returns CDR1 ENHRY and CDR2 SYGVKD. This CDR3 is CAISEPPGYAQYF. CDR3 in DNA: TGTGCCATCAGTGAGCCTCCCGGGTATGCGCAGTATTTT.

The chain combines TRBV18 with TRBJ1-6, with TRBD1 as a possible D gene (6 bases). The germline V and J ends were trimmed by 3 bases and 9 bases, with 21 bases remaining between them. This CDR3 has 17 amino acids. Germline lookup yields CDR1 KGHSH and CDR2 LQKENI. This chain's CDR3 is CASSPRTQGGEVSPLHF. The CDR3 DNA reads TGTGCCAGCTCACCGAGAACACAGGGCGGCGAGGTTTCACCCCTCCACTTT.

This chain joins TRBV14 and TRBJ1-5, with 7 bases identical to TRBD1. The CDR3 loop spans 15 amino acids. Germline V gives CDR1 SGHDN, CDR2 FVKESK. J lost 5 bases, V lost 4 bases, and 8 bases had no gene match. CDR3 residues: CASSRQRDSYQPQHF. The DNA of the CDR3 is TGTGCCAGCAGCCGGCAACGGGACAGCTATCAGCCCCAGCATTTT.